One sample yielded the 21 T cell receptor beta chains listed below, sequenced in a study of cytomegalovirus exposure and HLA in healthy donors. The PCR contained 60 Vbeta and 13 Jbeta primers. Produced via immunoSEQ multiplex PCR; TCRdb's table is partial and in-frame only. The sample yields tens of thousands of clones, 50% to 70% seen once. Input material: PBMCs. The source is a human donor in good health.

This chain connects TRBV2 to TRBJ2-7; 8 nucleotides line up with TRBD2. Germline V gene lookup returns CDR1 SNHLY and CDR2 FYNNEI. Germline trimming cut 7 bases from V and 2 bases from J; bases unmatched to any gene: 7. CDR3 length: 14 amino acids. The CDR3 reads CASKRPAGAYEQYF. The CDR3 DNA follows: TGTGCCAGCAAAAGGCCAGCGGGGGCCTACGAGCAGTACTTC. Looking up the rest from reference TRBV2 and TRBJ2-7 gives the full variable domain: EPEVTQTPSHQVTQMGQEVILRCVPISNHLYFYWYRQILGQKVEFLVSFYNNEISEKSEIFDDQFSVERPDGSNFTLKIRSTKLEDSAMYFCASKRPAGAYEQYFGPGTRLTVT.

This rearrangement joins TRBV5-8 to TRBJ2-3; perhaps TRBD1 as D (5 bases). This CDR3 is 15 amino acids long. Germline V gene lookup returns CDR1 SGHTS and CDR2 YDEGEE. Trimming pared 0 bases from V and 2 bases from J, leaving 10 bases between. The CDR3 here is CASSLGQLHTDTQYF. CDR3 nucleotide sequence: TGTGCCAGCAGCTTGGGACAGCTACACACAGATACGCAGTATTTT.

The CDR3 loop reads CASSPPGTAWEQYF. CDR3 sequence (DNA): TGTGCCAGCAGTCCTCCCGGGACAGCCTGGGAGCAGTACTTC. The chain couples TRBV27 to TRBJ2-7; TRBD1 agrees at 7 bases. CDR1 and CDR2 (germline): MNHEY, SMNVEV (reference sequence). The CDR3 runs 14 residues. V was clipped by 5 bases and J by 7 bases; unmatched bases: 11.

The chain links TRBV6-5 to TRBJ1-2; 8 bases match TRBD1. CDR1 and CDR2 (germline): MNHEY, SVGAGI. V gave up 2 bases and J gave up 2 bases; unmatched junction bases: 7. This CDR3 has 16 amino acids. The DNA for the CDR3 is TGTGCCAGCAGTTACGGGACAGGTCCAGAGAACTATGGCTACACCTTC. It is translated as CASSYGTGPENYGYTF.

This clone was detected once. The chain uses TRBV6-1 and TRBJ1-5; 10 nucleotides align to TRBD1. The CDR3 runs to 16 residues. Germline CDR1 reads MNHNS; CDR2 reads SASEGT. V shed 4 bases and J 0 bases; nucleotides not matched to a gene: 3. The CDR3 loop reads CASSVTGGYSNQPQHF. In DNA form, the CDR3 reads TGTGCCAGCAGTGTGACAGGGGGCTATAGCAATCAGCCCCAGCATTTT.

This chain uses TRBV25-1 with TRBJ1-1, with D possibly TRBD1 on 6 matching bases. The germline V gene encodes CDR1 MGHDK and CDR2 SYGVNS. This CDR3 is built from 13 residues. V lost 3 bases and J 5 bases, leaving 10 bases between the germline ends. CDR3 loop: CASSDTGKTEAFF. CDR3 DNA sequence: TGTGCCAGCAGTGATACAGGGAAAACTGAAGCTTTCTTT.

This clone was detected a few times. The J gene is TRBJ2-2, the V gene TRBV30; a possible D gene is TRBD1 (6 bases). The V end was cut by 3 bases, the J end by 6 bases, with 11 bases between. The germline gives CDR1 GTSNPN, CDR2 SVGIG (reference sequence). This CDR3 region has 13 residues. The CDR3 bases are TGTGCCTGGAGCGTTACAGGGTCCGGGGAGCTGTTTTTT. Amino acid sequence: CAWSVTGSGELFF.

This clone was seen more than once but under ten times. The V gene is TRBV6-1, the J gene TRBJ1-4; the match to TRBD1 covers 7 bases. The CDR3 is made up of 15 amino acids. V dropped 3 bases and J dropped 7; count of bases not matched to a gene: 8. The germline gives CDR1 MNHNS, CDR2 SASEGT. Here the CDR3 DNA reads TGTGCCAGCAGTGAGAAGGGGGCCGCGGGTGAAAAACTGTTTTTT. This encodes CASSEKGAAGEKLFF.

This rearrangement joins TRBV7-8 to TRBJ2-5, with 8 bases matching TRBD1. The germline gives CDR1 SGHVS, CDR2 FQNEAQ. The V and J ends lost 4 bases and 3 bases, in that order; junction bases with no gene match: 4. The CDR3 has 14 residues. This chain's CDR3 is CASSWTGSKETQYF. DNA for the CDR3: TGTGCCAGCAGCTGGACAGGGTCGAAAGAGACCCAGTACTTC.

The chain is built from TRBV4-1 and TRBJ1-4; unclear D gene. Germline V gene data show CDR1 as MGHRA and CDR2 as YSYEKL. This CDR3 has 13 amino acids. Trimming took off 0 bases at V and 5 bases at J, with 4 bases between the two ends. The CDR3 bases are TGCGCCAGCAGCCAAGACAGGAATGAAAAACTGTTTTTT. Protein: CASSQDRNEKLFF.

The chain couples TRBV4-1 to TRBJ2-5; possibly TRBD2 for D (6 bases). Germline CDR1 and CDR2: MGHRA and YSYEKL. Trimming removed 0 bases from V and 4 bases from J, with 21 bases in between. This CDR3 comprises 18 residues. The CDR3 nucleotides are TGCGCCAGCAGCCAAGATCCGGGGAGGAACCAACCGGGAGAGACCCAGTACTTC. As protein: CASSQDPGRNQPGETQYF.

This chain joins TRBV7-9 and TRBJ1-2, with 9 bases matching TRBD1. Per the germline V gene, CDR1 is SEHNR and CDR2 is FQNEAQ (reference sequence). The CDR3 covers 14 residues. Germline trimming cut 3 bases from V and 8 bases from J; bases unmatched to any gene: 7. The CDR3 bases are TGTGCCAGCAGCTTTGGGACAGGGCGGCACGGCTACACCTTC. This encodes CASSFGTGRHGYTF.

The chain employs TRBV7-9 and TRBJ1-5, with 7 nucleotides matching TRBD1. There are 14 residues in the CDR3. J lost 5 bases, V lost 8 bases, and 9 bases had no gene match. CDR1 is SEHNR and CDR2 is FQNEAQ in the germline V gene (reference sequence). The CDR3 region is CASGAGDRYQPQHF. CDR3 nucleotide sequence: TGTGCCAGCGGGGCCGGGGACAGATATCAGCCCCAGCATTTT.

The rearrangement joins TRBV18 to TRBJ1-2, with 7 bases fitting TRBD1. The CDR3 contains 12 residues. Germline-derived CDR1 and CDR2 are KGHSH and LQKENI. Unmatched junction bases numbered 6, after V lost 6 bases and J lost 8 bases. The CDR3 bases are TGTGCCAGCTCGCCTGACAGGGCGGGCTACACCTTC. It translates to CASSPDRAGYTF.

The chain is built from TRBV19 and TRBJ1-4, with 8 bases that match TRBD1. The CDR3 consists of 14 residues. Germline V gene data show CDR1 as LNHDA and CDR2 as SQIVND (reference sequence). Trimming took 4 bases from V and 11 from J; bases not matched to a gene: 9. DNA for the CDR3: TGTGCCAGTAGTACGGGACAGGCCTCCGGGAAACTGTTTTTT. Its translation is CASSTGQASGKLFF.

The V and J genes are TRBV29-1 and TRBJ2-1; D is possibly TRBD2 (5 bases). V lost 4 bases and J lost 0, with 13 bases in between. The germline V gene encodes CDR1 SQVTM and CDR2 ANQGSEA. The CDR3 length is 15 residues. Written as DNA, the CDR3 is TGCAGCGTTGTTCGGGGAACTGACTCCTACAATGAGCAGTTCTTC. It encodes CSVVRGTDSYNEQFF.

The chain joins TRBV19 to TRBJ2-3, with 9 nucleotides matching TRBD2. Germline V lookup: CDR1 LNHDA, CDR2 SQIVND (reference sequence). This CDR3 is built from 18 residues. The J segment lost 5 bases and the V segment lost 6 bases, leaving 18 bases of the junction unmatched. CDR3 in amino acids: CASRRGASGAPGGDTQYF. The CDR3 DNA follows: TGTGCCAGTAGAAGGGGTGCTAGCGGGGCCCCTGGAGGAGATACGCAGTATTTT. Full variable domain (rest looked up from reference TRBV19 and TRBJ2-3): DGGITQSPKYLFRKEGQNVTLSCEQNLNHDAMYWYRQDPGQGLRLIYYSQIVNDFQKGDIAEGYSVSREKKESFPLTVTSAQKNPTAFYLCASRRGASGAPGGDTQYFGPGTRLTVL.

This chain links TRBV2 with TRBJ2-4, with D perhaps TRBD1 (6 bases). The CDR3 is 14 residues long. Germline V gene lookup returns CDR1 SNHLY and CDR2 FYNNEI. The CDR3 DNA follows: TGTGCTGAGGGGGATCCTGGGGCCAAAAACATTCAGTACTTC. It translates to CAEGDPGAKNIQYF.

The chain recombines TRBV6-5 with TRBJ1-2, with a possible D match to TRBD1 (6 bases). CDR1 and CDR2 from the germline V gene are MNHEY and SVGAGI. Trimming took 11 bases from V and 2 from J, leaving 15 bases between them. CDR3 size: 13 residues. CDR3 DNA: TGTGCCGCAGGGGATCGGGCGAACTATGGCTACACCTTC. Protein product: CAAGDRANYGYTF.

CDR3 DNA: TGCGCCAGCAGCCCCCAAGTAGTTTCCTCTAATGAAAAACTGTTTTTT. Its translation is CASSPQVVSSNEKLFF. V and J are TRBV4-1 and TRBJ1-4, with D hard to call. Between the trimmed V and J ends, which lost 4 bases and 3 bases, there was a span of 15 bases. Germline CDR1 reads MGHRA; CDR2 reads YSYEKL. The CDR3 spans 16 residues.

The chain has TRBV6-5 and TRBJ2-5; 9 positions agree with TRBD1. The DNA matches TRBJ2-7 better at its end, which makes the J call doubtful. The CDR3 has 15 residues. Germline V lookup: CDR1 MNHEY, CDR2 SVGAGI. The CDR3 loop reads CASSYQQGAPYEQYF. The CDR3 coding sequence is TGTGCCAGCAGTTATCAACAGGGGGCCCCCTACGAGCAGTACTTC.